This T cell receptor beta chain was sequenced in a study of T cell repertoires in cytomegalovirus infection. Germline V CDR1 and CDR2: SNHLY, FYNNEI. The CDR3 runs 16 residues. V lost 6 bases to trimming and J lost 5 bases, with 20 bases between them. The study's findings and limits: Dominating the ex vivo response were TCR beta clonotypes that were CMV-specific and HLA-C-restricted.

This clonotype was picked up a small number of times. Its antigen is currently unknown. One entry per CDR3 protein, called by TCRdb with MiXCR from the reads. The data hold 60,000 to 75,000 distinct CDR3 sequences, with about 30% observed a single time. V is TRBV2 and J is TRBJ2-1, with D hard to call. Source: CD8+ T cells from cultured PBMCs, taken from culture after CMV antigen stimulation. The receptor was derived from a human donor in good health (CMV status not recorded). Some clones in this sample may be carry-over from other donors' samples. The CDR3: CASSLRPDTSDNEQFF. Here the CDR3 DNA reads TGTGCCAGCAGCCTGAGACCCGACACTTCCGACAATGAGCAGTTCTTC.